Listed below are T cell receptor beta chains from one sample, sequenced in a study of T cell repertoires in cytomegalovirus infection. Each CDR3 protein is one row after TCRdb ran MiXCR on the reads. The table shows hundreds of thousands of distinct CDR3 sequences, with 9.5% occurring only once. Sequencing input: PBMCs. Every receptor here comes from a human donor in good health (CMV status not recorded). Some clones in this sample may be carry-over from other donors' samples. The CDR3 runs from the conserved cysteine through the conserved F or W. D genes are given only for firm matches. Only part of the rows carry a size: once, few, many, or a class if the clone is expanded.

cdr3_nt	cdr3_aa	clone_size	j_call	v_call	d_call
TGTGCCAGCAGCCCCTCCGGCAACAGGTTCACTGAAGCTTTCTTT	CASSPSGNRFTEAFF	NA	TRBJ1-1	TRBV7-8	NA
TGTGCCAGCAGTATATTTAGCAATCAGCCCCAGCATTTT	CASSIFSNQPQHF	NA	TRBJ1-5	TRBV28	NA
TGTGCCAGCAGCTTCGGGACTAACTTATACGAGCAGTACTTC	CASSFGTNLYEQYF	many	TRBJ2-7	TRBV5-6	TRBD2
TGCGCCAGCAGACAAGTAGGGGGTGAAAAACTGTTTTTT	CASRQVGGEKLFF	many	TRBJ1-4	TRBV10-2	NA
TGTGCCAGCGCCACCACAGGGAATCAAGGCGCCTACAATGAGCAGTTCTTC	CASATTGNQGAYNEQFF	few	TRBJ2-1	TRBV7-6	NA
TGTGCCAGCAGCCGGGCGCTTCCCGGGACTAGCTTCCACGAGCAGTACTTC	CASSRALPGTSFHEQYF	many	TRBJ2-7	TRBV13	TRBD2
TGTGCCAGCACCCGTTCGGGGGGGGATAACTATGGCTACACCTTC	CASTRSGGDNYGYTF	few	TRBJ1-2	TRBV7-6	NA
TGTGCCAGCAGTTTAGACAGGACCCAGCAGTTCTTC	CASSLDRTQQFF	NA	TRBJ2-1	TRBV12-3/TRBV12-4	NA
TGTGCCAGCTCACAAGGACAGGTTCCCGGCTACACCTTC	CASSQGQVPGYTF	few	TRBJ1-2	TRBV18	TRBD1
TGTGCCAGCAGCCTTTCGAGTGGAGCTGACACTGAAGCTTTCTTT	CASSLSSGADTEAFF	few	TRBJ1-1	TRBV4-1	NA